These T cell receptor beta chains were read from a single sample in a study of T-cell reconstitution after alpha-beta-depleted transplantation in children. MiXCR, run by TCRdb on the PCR reads, gives a single entry per CDR3 protein. This table holds 300,000 to 400,000 distinct CDR3 sequences, 15% to 20% found once. This sample comprised PBMCs, mostly from graft donor cells, obtained 360 days after TCRalphabeta/CD19-depleted stem cell transplant. These receptors came from a male patient aged 2-15 years who had a stem cell transplant for acute lymphoblastic leukemia, so the T cells may come from the graft donor. The CDR3 runs from the conserved cysteine through the conserved F or W. The D gene is left open where the match is weak. A clone size is listed for some rows: how often the clone was seen (once, few, many), or a class if it is expanded.

TRBJ2-1 . TRBV12-3/TRBV12-4 . TGTGCCAGCAGTTTGGAGGTTCCCTACAATGAGCAGTTCTTC CASSLEVPYNEQFF
TRBJ2-3 . TRBV29-1 . TGCAGCGATGAGGGAGGCACAGATACGCAGTATTTT CSDEGGTDTQYF
TRBJ2-1 . TRBV5-6 few TGTGCCAGCAGCCATTACGACAGGCCCAATGGGCAGTTCTTC CASSHYDRPNGQFF
TRBJ2-1 TRBD2 TRBV12-3/TRBV12-4 few TGTGCCAGCAGGTCTGGGTGGCGGGAGTTTAATGAGCAGTTCTTC CASRSGWREFNEQFF
TRBJ2-5 . TRBV29-1 many TGCAGCGTTGAAGCCTGGGGCCGACAAGAGACCCAGTACTTC CSVEAWGRQETQYF
TRBJ1-1 . TRBV7-2 few TGTGCCAGCAGCTTAGCGCCGGAGAACACTGAAGCTTTCTTT CASSLAPENTEAFF
TRBJ2-7 . TRBV6-1 few TGTGCCAGCATAGGCGGTACAGGTTCCTACGAGCAGTACTTC CASIGGTGSYEQYF
TRBJ2-1 . TRBV4-2 few TGTGCCAGCAGCCAAGTGGTGGGCCCTGAGCAGTTCTTC CASSQVVGPEQFF
TRBJ2-7 TRBD2 TRBV6-2/TRBV6-3 . TGTGCCACAACATTTGCGGGAGGTTCCTACGAGCAGTACTTC CATTFAGGSYEQYF
TRBJ2-4 TRBD2 TRBV29-1 few TGCAGCGCCCGCCTAGCGGGAGCGAACATTCAGTACTTC CSARLAGANIQYF
TRBJ2-3 TRBD2 TRBV5-1 many TGCGCCAGCAGCGAGGGACTAGCGGGAACAGATACGCAGTATTTT CASSEGLAGTDTQYF
TRBJ1-5 . TRBV24-1 few TGTGCCACCGGGTCTTATCAGCCCCAGCATTTT CATGSYQPQHF
TRBJ2-5 . TRBV5-5 . TGTGCCAGCAGCTTGGAAAGGGCCGGAGAGACCCAGTACTTC CASSLERAGETQYF
TRBJ1-5 . TRBV9 many TGTGCCAGCAGCGCGACAGAATATCAGCCCCAGCATTTT CASSATEYQPQHF